These T cell receptor beta chains were read from a single sample in a study of cytomegalovirus exposure and HLA in healthy donors. Sequenced by immunoSEQ multiplex PCR; TCRdb stores in-frame clones only, minus some. The data hold 140,000 to 150,000 clones, with roughly three quarters observed a single time. The specimen was PBMCs. All receptors derive from a man between 60 and 75 years old in good health and CMV-seronegative. Each CDR3 is given with its conserved first and last residue. Fields, in order: J gene, V gene, D gene, clone size, CDR3 DNA, CDR3 protein. The D gene is left open where the match is weak. Some rows have no size entry. The others give once, few or many, or a class for an expanded clone.

TRBJ1-5,TRBV5-4,-,-,TGTGCCAGCAGCTTGGGGGGGGGTTTGGGGGAAAATCAGCCCCAGCATTTT,CASSLGGGLGENQPQHF
TRBJ2-7,TRBV2,-,-,TGTGCCAGTAAGGTATCTGCAGGTACATACGAGCAGTACTTC,CASKVSAGTYEQYF
TRBJ2-7,TRBV29-1,-,once,TGCAGCGTCAGCGCCCAGGGCTACGAGCAGTACTTC,CSVSAQGYEQYF
TRBJ2-1,TRBV6-5,-,-,TGTGCCAGCAGTTACGCGTCGGTTTACAATGAGCAGTTCTTC,CASSYASVYNEQFF
TRBJ2-3,TRBV14,TRBD2,-,TGTGCCAGCAGTCCGGGACTAGCGGCCTATACGCAGTATTTT,CASSPGLAAYTQYF
TRBJ2-7,TRBV7-8,-,-,TGTGCCAGCAGCCGCGATACTCCCGAGCAGTACTTC,CASSRDTPEQYF
TRBJ2-3,TRBV2,-,-,TGTGCCAGCAGTGATTTAGCGGCCCCAGGGGGTACGCAGTATTTT,CASSDLAAPGGTQYF
TRBJ1-2,TRBV18,-,-,TGTGCCAGCTCACCGGCCGGGAACTATGGCTACACCTTC,CASSPAGNYGYTF
TRBJ2-3,TRBV25-1,TRBD1,-,TGTGCCAGCTCCCAGGGGGCTAGAGATACGCAGTATTTT,CASSQGARDTQYF
TRBJ1-4,TRBV27,-,few,TGTGCCAGCAGTGTACAGGGAAATGAAAAACTGTTTTTT,CASSVQGNEKLFF
TRBJ2-2,TRBV4-2,-,-,TGTGCCAGCAGCCAAGGGGGGCTAGTTGCGTCATTCGGGGAGCTGTTTTTT,CASSQGGLVASFGELFF
TRBJ2-7,TRBV30,TRBD1,few,TGTGCCTGGACCGCGGACAGGGGGGCCTACGAGCAGTACTTC,CAWTADRGAYEQYF
TRBJ2-3,TRBV7-3,TRBD2,-,TGTGCCAGCAGCTCCCAGCGGGAGGCAGATACGCAGTATTTT,CASSSQREADTQYF
TRBJ1-1,TRBV29-1,TRBD1,-,TGCAGCACCAGACAGGGGACGGGCACTGAAGCTTTCTTT,CSTRQGTGTEAFF
TRBJ2-5,TRBV4-2,TRBD2,few,TGTGCCAGCAACCCAACAGCGGGAGGAGGAGAGACCCAGTACTTC,CASNPTAGGGETQYF
TRBJ2-7,TRBV30,TRBD1,few,TGTGCCTGGAGTTTACCCGGGACAGGGGCATACGAGCAGTACTTC,CAWSLPGTGAYEQYF
TRBJ1-1,TRBV30,-,-,TGCGCCGGGGGGGACACTGAAGCTTTCTTT,CAGGDTEAFF
TRBJ2-2,TRBV29-1,TRBD1,-,TGCAGCGCCGGGACAGCGTATTTGGGGGAGCTGTTTTTT,CSAGTAYLGELFF